This record looks at one T cell receptor beta chain sequence and its context. What it binds is not known. The source of the sample is a study of cytomegalovirus exposure and HLA in healthy donors. The overall study: Assignment to the Caucasian-associated ancestry cluster applied to around 82% of the 350 to 500 genotyped donors.

V was pared by 4 bases and J by 1 base, with 10 bases between. CDR1 SGHRS and CDR2 YFSETQ come from the germline V gene. The CDR3 is made up of 14 amino acids. Both 60 Vbeta primers and 13 Jbeta primers went into the PCR. TCRdb keeps only in-frame clones here, not all; method: immunoSEQ multiplex PCR. Among some 120,000 clones listed, 74% were seen once. Whole-study findings and limits: It was shown in a later analysis that HLA-associated TCR beta chains were more clonally expanded than other, equally common chains. As immune exposure information, only CMV serostatus was available.

The donors comprised healthy bone marrow donors. What was sequenced was PBMCs. The sequence was obtained from a woman aged 45-65 years in good health and CMV-seropositive. The J gene is TRBJ2-3, the V gene TRBV5-1; D uncertain. CDR3 protein: CASSPVIRTDTQYF. Written as DNA, the CDR3 is TGCGCCAGCAGCCCGGTTATTCGCACAGATACGCAGTATTTT.